This T cell receptor (delta chain) originates from a study of γδ T cells in repeated Plasmodium falciparum infection (dated by TCRdb to the early 2020s). About the study as a whole: The natural-infection arm enrolled Malian children exposed to intense seasonal malaria transmission, compared against age and gender matched Australian children. Five malaria-naive U.S. adults underwent four controlled human malaria infections by bites from P. falciparum NF54-infected Anopheles stephensi mosquitoes over 644 days. Controlled-infection subjects were sampled at baseline, immediately before selected infections, and 21 days after each infection. Malian gammadelta TCR repertoires were analysed cross-sectionally in periods with no transmission and longitudinally across episodes of acute febrile malaria. Using both natural infection in Mali and controlled human malaria infection, the study looked at the way repeated Plasmodium falciparum infection shapes the human gammadelta T cell repertoire. Results the study describes overall, beyond this receptor: Vdelta2-negative gammadelta TCR repertoires from Malian children appeared more clonally expanded, less diverse and less shared than those of Australian children. The controlled-infection cohort was small, limiting analysis of inter-individual variability in gammadelta T cell responses. Repeated controlled infections appeared to drive waves of new clonotype selection in Vdelta2-negative, largely Vdelta1+, gammadelta TCR repertoires. Vgamma9/Vdelta2+ TCR repertoires showed a highly stable polyclonal repertoire over time and infection, with many inter-individual overlapping TCRgamma sequences. The Malian cohort came from a small rural village of predominantly one ethnic group, limiting generalizability.

Library creation used multiplex PCR. Sequencing was carried out with an Illumina MiSeq. Every sorted gammadelta T cell sample had both its TCR gamma (TRG) and TCR delta (TRD) chains sequenced. The published analysis was carried out like this. The repertoire analyses drew on clonotype tree plots, the accumulated frequency of the top 20 clonotypes, and diversity index (DI) and D75 metrics. Identical DNA sequences were merged into single rows after TCRdb reprocessed the public reads with CATT. The V and J calls, along with clone size, are taken from TCRdb and not from the paper's own processing. Across this sample there are tens of thousands of delta-chain clones, with 1.7% seen only once. The ten largest account for over 12% of the sample. In its sample, this clone was seen a few times. Its antigen remains unidentified. With only one base between it and a far larger clone, this is likely a read error. Other DNA sequences in the same sample also yield this CDR3.

Trimming takes 1 base from V and 0 bases from J, and the germline ends sit 30 bases apart. The germline V gene supplies CDR1 TSWWSYY and CDR2 QGS. CDR3 length: 22 amino acids, cysteine to phenylalanine. Only the CDR3 region is kept as DNA, spanning 66 bases read in frame from base 1. For bulk TCR repertoire analysis, Vgamma9/Vdelta2+ and Vdelta2-negative gammadelta T cell populations were isolated by flow sorting from peripheral blood mononuclear cells. This receptor chain uses TRDV1 and TRDJ1, with TRDD3 perhaps the D gene, on 6 matching bases. As TCRdb names no J gene, one was assigned here on the basis of a DNA match to germline. The TCR was taken from a pool of human donors (malaria-infected and uninfected, not separated). The sequenced sample was gamma-delta T cells from blood. The CDR3 protein is CALGEPRRRDTRTPFHTDKLIF. The DNA is as follows: TGTGCTCTTGGGGAACCTCGGAGGAGAGATACGCGGACACCATTCCACACCGATAAACTCATCTTT.